This T cell receptor beta chain derives from a study of memory CD4+ T cells and cytomegalovirus serostatus. Study-level points and caveats: Median bootstrapped AUC for CMV status was about 0.94 originally, less than 0.93 US-trained. CD4+ memory repertoires contained about 40% of the roughly 160 reported CMV TCRbeta sequences.

CDR1 and CDR2 (germline): MNHEY, SMNVEV (reference sequence). The V and J ends lost 5 bases and 2 bases, in that order; junction bases with no gene match: 3. The CDR3 loop spans 14 amino acids. Single viable CD3+CD4+CD8-CD45RO+ cells were sorted as the memory CD4+ T cells. A remark on this clone: Its antigen is not identified.

Method: immunoSEQ multiplex PCR; TCRdb's copy keeps in-frame clones and lacks some. The repertoire holds some 48,000 clones, with roughly 78% as singletons. The gene calls are TRBV27 and TRBJ2-3; 8 bases match TRBD2. This receptor was identified in an adult in good health and CMV-seronegative. The specimen was memory CD4+ T cells from blood. The DNA of the CDR3 is TGTGCCAGCAGTCGGCGGGAGGACACAGATACGCAGTATTTT. This sequence encodes CASSRREDTDTQYF.